This TCR beta chain originates from a study of lymphopenia after photon versus proton radiotherapy. General observations from the study: Under photons, naive T cells and diversity fell while effector/memory populations rose.

This CDR3 has 17 residues. The germline V gene has CDR1 MNHNS and CDR2 SASEGT. J gave up 5 bases and V 2 bases, and 10 bases lay outside the gene matches. A remark on this clone: Its antigen is unknown.

Generated by immunoSEQ multiplex PCR, the TCRdb table keeps only in-frame clones and is missing some. The sample holds 25,000 to 40,000 clones, roughly 84% seen once. This clonotype was obtained from a woman between 70 and 85 years old with pancreatic cancer. The chain carries TRBV6-1 and TRBJ2-1; 9 bases are a match to TRBD1. The input for sequencing was peripheral blood, taken from a patient treated with proton-based radiotherapy. CDR3 DNA sequence: TGTGCCAGCAGTGAACGGAGGGGGACAGGGTATAACAATGAGCAGTTCTTC. Translation gives CASSERRGTGYNNEQFF.